This TCR beta chain was obtained from a study of T cell repertoires in cytomegalovirus infection. Study-wide context: Recently identified HLA-C-restricted and well-studied HLA-B-restricted CMV epitopes were used. It was the public TCR beta signatures that indicated both CMV infection and matching HLA type. Study-level results: Across the ex vivo response, the dominant clonotypes were HLA-C-restricted CMV-specific TCR beta clonotypes. Totalled public TCR beta family frequency picked out people who carried CMV plus the relevant HLA.

In TCRdb, the reads were re-called with MiXCR into one record per CDR3 protein. The top ten hold about 14% of the sample, which has 300,000 or so distinct CDR3 sequences, around 25% seen once. This clonotype was seen many times. The antigen remains undetermined. Germline CDR1 SGHTA, CDR2 FQGNSA. This CDR3 is built from 13 residues. The V end was cut by 0 bases, the J end by 5 bases, with 7 bases between. This chain joins TRBV7-2 and TRBJ2-5, with D uncertain. This receptor was identified in a human donor in good health (CMV status not recorded). Some clones in this sample may be carry-over from other donors' samples. This sample comprised cultured PBMCs, obtained from culture after CMV antigen stimulation. The CDR3 DNA reads as TGTGCCAGCAGCTTAGCGGCGTGGGAGACCCAGTACTTC. Residues: CASSLAAWETQYF.